The 25 T cell receptor beta chains listed next were all sequenced from one sample in a study of blood T cell repertoires in COVID-19. TCRdb keeps only in-frame clones here, not all; method: immunoSEQ multiplex PCR. The table includes tens of thousands of clones, 80% to 90% detected once. The sequencing input was peripheral blood. The receptors shown here come from a woman aged 55-75 years with COVID-19, enrolled during active disease.

This sequence joins TRBV2 and TRBJ1-1, with D hard to call. Germline V gene sequence: CDR1 SNHLY, CDR2 FYNNEI. Trimming pared 6 bases from V and 1 base from J, leaving 9 bases between. This CDR3 is built from 13 residues. In nucleotides, the CDR3 is TGTGCCAGCAGGGCGGCCAGGAACACTGAAGCTTTCTTT. It translates to CASRAARNTEAFF. Using reference TRBV2 and TRBJ1-1 for the parts outside the CDR3, the full variable domain is EPEVTQTPSHQVTQMGQEVILRCVPISNHLYFYWYRQILGQKVEFLVSFYNNEISEKSEIFDDQFSVERPDGSNFTLKIRSTKLEDSAMYFCASRAARNTEAFFGQGTRLTVV.

This sequence joins TRBV4-2 and TRBJ1-2; no clear D gene. The CDR3 sequence is 14 residues long. Trimming left V 0 bases short and J 2 bases short, with 7 bases between. Germline V gives CDR1 LGHNA, CDR2 YNFKEQ. Here the CDR3 reads CASSQEGRNYGYTF. CDR3 nucleotides: TGTGCCAGCAGCCAAGAGGGCAGAAACTATGGCTACACCTTC.

The CDR3 sequence is CASSLGENTEAFF. The DNA for the CDR3 is TGTGCCAGCAGTTTGGGAGAGAACACTGAAGCTTTCTTT. The chain employs TRBV12-3 or TRBV12-4 and TRBJ1-1; D uncertain. The CDR3 has 13 residues. V lost 3 bases to trimming and J lost 1 base, with 6 bases between them.

V usage is TRBV19 and J usage is TRBJ2-1; 10 bases line up with TRBD2. The CDR3 runs 17 residues. Germline CDR1 reads LNHDA; CDR2 reads SQIVND (reference sequence). J was trimmed by 5 bases and V by 6 bases; bases with no gene match: 13. CDR3 amino acids: CASRHLKLAGEDNEQFF. DNA of the CDR3: TGTGCCAGTAGGCATCTGAAGCTAGCGGGAGAGGACAATGAGCAGTTCTTC.

This chain links TRBV2 with TRBJ1-5, with TRBD1 matching 9 bases. Germline-derived CDR1 and CDR2 are SNHLY and FYNNEI. The J segment lost 3 bases and the V segment lost 8 bases, leaving 11 bases of the junction unmatched. The CDR3 extends over 16 amino acids. CDR3 nucleotide sequence: TGTGCCAGCGGCGGGGACAGGGACGCAGTCAATCAGCCCCAGCATTTT. It specifies CASGGDRDAVNQPQHF.

This clone was counted a single time. The chain uses TRBV2 and TRBJ2-7; TRBD2 aligns across 8 bases. The length of the CDR3 is 16 residues. Unmatched junction bases numbered 13, after V lost 6 bases and J lost 3 bases. Germline CDR1 reads SNHLY; CDR2 reads FYNNEI. The CDR3 loop reads CASRVRSGTRDYEQYF. The CDR3 region has the DNA TGTGCCAGCAGGGTAAGATCCGGGACTAGGGACTACGAGCAGTACTTC. The entire variable domain, with the rest obtained from reference TRBV2 and TRBJ2-7, is as follows: EPEVTQTPSHQVTQMGQEVILRCVPISNHLYFYWYRQILGQKVEFLVSFYNNEISEKSEIFDDQFSVERPDGSNFTLKIRSTKLEDSAMYFCASRVRSGTRDYEQYFGPGTRLTVT.

The chain is built from TRBV15 and TRBJ2-3, with D possibly TRBD2 on 5 matching bases. Trimming pared 2 bases from V and 5 bases from J, leaving 11 bases between. The length of the CDR3 is 14 residues. Germline V gene sequence: CDR1 LNHNV, CDR2 YYDKDF (reference sequence). The CDR3 coding sequence is TGTGCCACCAGCAGAAATCAGGCGGGAGATACGCAGTATTTT. As protein: CATSRNQAGDTQYF.

V usage is TRBV7-2 and J usage is TRBJ2-6; TRBD1 matches at 9 bases. The CDR3 covers 16 residues. Germline CDR1 SGHTA, CDR2 FQGNSA. V shed 2 bases and J 2 bases; nucleotides not matched to a gene: 1. CDR3 residues: CASSLTGGAGANVLTF. DNA for the CDR3: TGTGCCAGCAGCTTAACAGGGGGCGCTGGGGCCAACGTCCTGACTTTC.

V and J are TRBV12-5 and TRBJ2-3; 7 bases agree with TRBD2. This CDR3 contains 14 residues. V lost 3 bases to trimming and J lost 4 bases; unmatched junction nucleotides: 4. Per the germline V gene, CDR1 is LGHNT and CDR2 is FRNRAP. In DNA form, the CDR3 reads TGTGCTAGTGGTTTCGGCGGGAGTTCAGATACGCAGTATTTT. This translates into CASGFGGSSDTQYF.

The gene calls are TRBV4-2 and TRBJ2-4; 9 positions match TRBD1. J was trimmed by 4 bases and V by 4 bases; bases with no gene match: 8. CDR3 length: 16 residues. In germline, CDR1 is LGHNA, CDR2 YNFKEQ. In DNA form, the CDR3 reads TGTGCCAGCAGCCTCAACCCAGGACAGGGGAAAAACATTCAGTACTTC. It translates to CASSLNPGQGKNIQYF.

This clone was observed once. The J gene is TRBJ1-2, the V gene TRBV10-3, with TRBD1 matching 9 bases. Germline-derived CDR1 and CDR2 are ENHRY and SYGVKD. Trimming took 5 bases from V and 6 from J; bases not matched to a gene: 4. This CDR3 region has 13 residues. CDR3 protein: CAISTGGKDGYTF. DNA for the CDR3: TGTGCCATCAGTACAGGGGGCAAGGATGGCTACACCTTC.

The chain joins TRBV27 to TRBJ2-7, with TRBD2 matching over 7 bases. V lost 3 bases to trimming and J lost 4 bases; unmatched junction nucleotides: 6. Germline CDR1 is MNHEY and CDR2 is SMNVEV (reference sequence). The CDR3 runs 14 residues. CDR3 nucleotides: TGTGCCAGCAGTTTTGTGGGAGGGAGGTACGAGCAGTACTTC. Its translation is CASSFVGGRYEQYF.

This sequence joins TRBV9 and TRBJ2-1, with 9 bases lining up with TRBD1. The J segment lost 1 base and the V segment lost 0 bases, leaving 2 bases of the junction unmatched. Germline V gives CDR1 SGDLS, CDR2 YYNGEE. The CDR3 consists of 16 residues. The CDR3 is CASSVGTGASYNEQFF. CDR3 nucleotides: TGTGCCAGCAGCGTAGGGACAGGGGCGTCCTACAATGAGCAGTTCTTC.

The V and J genes are TRBV29-1 and TRBJ1-1, with 10 bases aligning to TRBD1. Per germline, CDR1 SQVTM and CDR2 ANQGSEA. The ends lost 6 bases at V and 3 bases at J; junction bases unmatched: 10. This CDR3 is built from 15 residues. This CDR3 reads CSVVRQGAGDTEAFF. The CDR3 bases are TGCAGCGTCGTCCGACAGGGGGCGGGGGACACTGAAGCTTTCTTT.

This clone was recorded only once. The CDR3 loop is CASNPGLNSNQPQHF. The CDR3 DNA follows: TGTGCCAGTAATCCGGGACTAAATAGCAATCAGCCCCAGCATTTT. The rearrangement joins TRBV19 to TRBJ1-5; a weak D match, TRBD1 (5 bases). V was cut by 7 bases and J by 0 bases, with 13 bases left in between. Germline values: CDR1 LNHDA, CDR2 SQIVND (reference sequence). The CDR3 spans 15 residues. Full variable domain (missing parts from reference TRBV19 and TRBJ1-5): DGGITQSPKYLFRKEGQNVTLSCEQNLNHDAMYWYRQDPGQGLRLIYYSQIVNDFQKGDIAEGYSVSREKKESFPLTVTSAQKNPTAFYLCASNPGLNSNQPQHFGDGTRLSIL.

This clone has only a few counts. V is TRBV19 and J is TRBJ2-2; D perhaps matches TRBD2 (6 bases). This CDR3 spans 15 amino acids. From germline, CDR1 is LNHDA and CDR2 SQIVND (reference sequence). V was pared by 9 bases and J by 4 bases, with 18 bases between. CDR3 DNA: TGTGCCAGCAGCCTTGGAGGGGCTGGCACCGGGGAGCTGTTTTTT. It codes for CASSLGGAGTGELFF. The variable domain in full, completed from reference TRBV19 and TRBJ2-2, reads DGGITQSPKYLFRKEGQNVTLSCEQNLNHDAMYWYRQDPGQGLRLIYYSQIVNDFQKGDIAEGYSVSREKKESFPLTVTSAQKNPTAFYLCASSLGGAGTGELFFGEGSRLTVL.

The chain combines TRBV13 with TRBJ2-7; 9 bases match TRBD1. Germline-derived CDR1 and CDR2 are PRHDT and FYEKMQ (reference sequence). The trim removed 3 bases at V and 7 bases at J, leaving 7 bases unmatched. The CDR3 spans 14 residues. The CDR3 nucleotides read TGTGCCAGCAGCTTCGAACAGGGGGCCGATGAGCAGTACTTC. It is translated as CASSFEQGADEQYF.

This chain uses TRBV28 with TRBJ1-4; TRBD1 matches 7 bases. CDR3 size: 15 residues. Germline V gene data show CDR1 as MDHEN and CDR2 as SYDVKM. With V trimmed by 6 bases and J by 0 bases, 4 bases remained unmatched. CDR3 bases: TGTGCCAGCAGGACAGGGATTGCAACTAATGAAAAACTGTTTTTT. As protein: CASRTGIATNEKLFF.

This clone was observed a few times. V is TRBV7-9 and J is TRBJ2-3; TRBD2 aligns across 8 bases. The CDR3 is 14 residues long. V shed 8 bases and J 4 bases; nucleotides not matched to a gene: 8. Germline assignment: CDR1 SEHNR and CDR2 FQNEAQ (reference sequence). The CDR3 reads CASSGGSGPDTQYF. CDR3 coding DNA: TGTGCCAGCTCGGGAGGGAGTGGCCCAGATACGCAGTATTTT.

This chain joins TRBV28 and TRBJ1-2; possibly TRBD1 for D (5 bases). Trimming cost V 6 bases and J 5 bases, with 13 bases left between them. This CDR3 comprises 13 residues. Per germline, CDR1 MDHEN and CDR2 SYDVKM. The CDR3 nucleotides are TGTGCCAGCAGACCCAGGGCGGTATATGGCTACACCTTC. Its protein product is CASRPRAVYGYTF.

This chain connects TRBV28 to TRBJ2-7, with no clear D. The CDR3 sequence is 13 residues long. V was shortened by 3 bases and J by 3 bases, with 9 bases between the two germline ends. In germline, CDR1 is MDHEN, CDR2 SYDVKM. The DNA of the CDR3 is TGTGCCAGCAGTTTCCTGGGCCTCTACGAGCAGTACTTC. Amino acids: CASSFLGLYEQYF.

The rearrangement uses TRBV29-1 and TRBJ2-1, with D possibly TRBD2 on 5 matching bases. Trimming took 0 bases from V and 3 from J, leaving 9 bases between them. Germline CDR1 SQVTM, CDR2 ANQGSEA. This CDR3 spans 14 amino acids. CDR3 in DNA: TGCAGCGTTGAAGATCCCGGGATCTACAATGAGCAGTTCTTC. This sequence encodes CSVEDPGIYNEQFF.

The chain has TRBV28 and TRBJ2-5; TRBD2 matches 10 bases. Germline V CDR1 and CDR2: MDHEN, SYDVKM. The CDR3 has 15 amino acids. V was pared by 4 bases and J by 3 bases, with 5 bases of the junction left unmatched. In DNA, the CDR3 is TGTGCCAGCAGTTCCATCCTAGCGGGAGAAGAGACCCAGTACTTC. Protein sequence: CASSSILAGEETQYF.

This clone was found a few times. The rearrangement links TRBV28 to TRBJ2-7; 9 positions agree with TRBD2. Germline values: CDR1 MDHEN, CDR2 SYDVKM. The CDR3 extends over 15 amino acids. V shed 1 base and J 4 bases; nucleotides not matched to a gene: 5. Written as DNA, the CDR3 is TGTGCCAGCAGTTTATCGGTCCTAGCGGGATACGAGCAGTACTTC. This codes for CASSLSVLAGYEQYF.

The chain links TRBV2 to TRBJ1-5, with a possible D match to TRBD1 (6 bases). Trimming left V 4 bases short and J 7 bases short, with 11 bases between. The germline CDR1 and CDR2 sequences are SNHLY and FYNNEI. This CDR3 spans 13 amino acids. The CDR3 DNA reads TGTGCCAGCAGTGTTCAGGGGTCCCAGCCCCAGCATTTT. Translated, it gives CASSVQGSQPQHF.